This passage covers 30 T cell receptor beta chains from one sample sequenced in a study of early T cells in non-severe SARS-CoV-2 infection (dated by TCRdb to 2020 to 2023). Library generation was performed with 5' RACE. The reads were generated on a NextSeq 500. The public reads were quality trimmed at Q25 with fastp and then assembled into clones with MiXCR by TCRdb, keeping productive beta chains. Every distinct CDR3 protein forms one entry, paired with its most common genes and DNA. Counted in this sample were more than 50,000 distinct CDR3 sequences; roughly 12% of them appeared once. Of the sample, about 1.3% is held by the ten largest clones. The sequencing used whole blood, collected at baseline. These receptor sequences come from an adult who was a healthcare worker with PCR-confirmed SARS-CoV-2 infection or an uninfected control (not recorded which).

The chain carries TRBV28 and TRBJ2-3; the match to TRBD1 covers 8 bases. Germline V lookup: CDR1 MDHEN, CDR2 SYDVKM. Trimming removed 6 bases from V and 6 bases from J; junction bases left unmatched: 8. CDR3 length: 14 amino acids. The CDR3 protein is CASSQLWTGDTQYF. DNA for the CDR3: TGTGCCAGCAGCCAGCTCTGGACAGGGGATACGCAGTATTTT.

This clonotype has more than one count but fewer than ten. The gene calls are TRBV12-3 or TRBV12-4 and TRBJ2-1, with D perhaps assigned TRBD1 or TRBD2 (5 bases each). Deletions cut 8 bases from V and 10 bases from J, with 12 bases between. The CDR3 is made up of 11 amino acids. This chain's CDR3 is CASAGTREQFF. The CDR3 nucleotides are TGTGCCAGCGCCGGGACGCGGGAGCAGTTCTTC.

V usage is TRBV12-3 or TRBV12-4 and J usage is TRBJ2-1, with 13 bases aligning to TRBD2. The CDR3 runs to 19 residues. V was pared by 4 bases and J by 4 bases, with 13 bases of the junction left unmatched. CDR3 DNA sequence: TGTGCCAGCAGTTGGAGACTAGCGGGAGGAAGGGAAACTTACAATGAGCAGTTCTTC. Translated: CASSWRLAGGRETYNEQFF.

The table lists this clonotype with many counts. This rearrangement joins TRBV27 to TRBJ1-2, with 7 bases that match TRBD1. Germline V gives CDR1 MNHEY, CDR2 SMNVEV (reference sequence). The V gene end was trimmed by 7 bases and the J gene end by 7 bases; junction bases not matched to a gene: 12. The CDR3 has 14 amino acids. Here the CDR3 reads CASTKPGRGSGYTF. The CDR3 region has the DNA TGTGCCAGCACCAAACCGGGCAGGGGGAGTGGCTACACCTTC.

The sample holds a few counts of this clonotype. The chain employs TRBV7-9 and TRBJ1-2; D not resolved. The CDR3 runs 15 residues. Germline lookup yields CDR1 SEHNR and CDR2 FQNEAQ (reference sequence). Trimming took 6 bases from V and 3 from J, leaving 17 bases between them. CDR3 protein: CASSGDAGSDYGYTF. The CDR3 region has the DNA TGTGCCAGCAGTGGGGATGCGGGGTCAGACTATGGCTACACCTTC.

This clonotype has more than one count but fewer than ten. CDR3 sequence: CASSYSTSTNYGYTF. The CDR3 DNA reads TGTGCCAGCAGTTACTCGACCAGCACTAACTATGGCTACACCTTC. J is TRBJ1-2 and V is TRBV6-6; D uncertain. The germline gives CDR1 MNHNY, CDR2 SVGAGI (reference sequence). The CDR3 loop spans 15 amino acids. The germline V and J ends were trimmed by 0 bases and 0 bases, with 8 bases remaining between them.

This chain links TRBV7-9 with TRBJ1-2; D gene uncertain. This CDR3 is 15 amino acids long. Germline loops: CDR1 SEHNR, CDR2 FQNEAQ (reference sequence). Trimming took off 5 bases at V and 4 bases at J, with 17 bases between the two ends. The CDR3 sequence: CASSTRNDISYGYTF. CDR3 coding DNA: TGTGCCAGCAGCACCCGAAATGACATATCCTATGGCTACACCTTC.

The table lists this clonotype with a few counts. The CDR3 coding sequence is TGTGCCAGCAGTCGACTAGCGGGCTACGAGCAGTACTTC. It yields the protein CASSRLAGYEQYF. The chain has TRBV6-2 or TRBV6-3 and TRBJ2-7, with 10 bases matching TRBD2. The trim removed 5 bases at V and 3 bases at J, leaving 1 base unmatched. The CDR3 is 13 residues long. CDR1 is MNHEY and CDR2 is SVGEGT in the germline V gene.

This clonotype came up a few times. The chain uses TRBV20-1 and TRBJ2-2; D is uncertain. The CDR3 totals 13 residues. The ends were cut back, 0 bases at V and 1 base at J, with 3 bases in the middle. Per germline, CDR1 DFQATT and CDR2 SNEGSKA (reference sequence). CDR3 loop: CSARDWNTGELFF. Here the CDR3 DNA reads TGCAGTGCTAGAGACTGGAACACCGGGGAGCTGTTTTTT.

The DNA of the CDR3 is TGCAGCGGGGACCCCAATTCACCCCTCCACTTT. Amino acids: CSGDPNSPLHF. The rearrangement uses TRBV29-1 and TRBJ1-6, with D perhaps TRBD1 (5 bases). V was shortened by 7 bases and J by 7 bases, with 8 bases between the two germline ends. Per the germline V gene, CDR1 is SQVTM and CDR2 is ANQGSEA. The CDR3 runs to 11 residues.

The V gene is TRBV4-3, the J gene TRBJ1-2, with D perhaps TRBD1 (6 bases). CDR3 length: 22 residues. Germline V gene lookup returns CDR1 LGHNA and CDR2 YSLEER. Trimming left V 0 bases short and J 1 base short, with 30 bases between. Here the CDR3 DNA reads TGCGCCAGCAGCCAAGACCCCCTATATGCCGGGACATCCACTCGCCTTAACTATGGCTACACCTTC. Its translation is CASSQDPLYAGTSTRLNYGYTF.

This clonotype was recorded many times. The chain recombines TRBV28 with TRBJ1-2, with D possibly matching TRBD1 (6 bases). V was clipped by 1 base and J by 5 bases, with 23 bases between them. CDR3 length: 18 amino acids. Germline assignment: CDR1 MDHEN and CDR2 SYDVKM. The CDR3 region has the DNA TGTGCCAGCAGTTTATCTACCCCGGACAGCCGTGGGTATTATGGCTACACCTTC. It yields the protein CASSLSTPDSRGYYGYTF.

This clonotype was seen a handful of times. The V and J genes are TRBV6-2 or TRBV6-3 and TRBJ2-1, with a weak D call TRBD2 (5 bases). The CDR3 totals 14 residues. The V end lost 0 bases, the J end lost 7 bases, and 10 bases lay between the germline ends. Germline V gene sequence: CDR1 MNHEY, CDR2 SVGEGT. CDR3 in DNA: TGTGCCAGCAGTTACTCGAGAGGCGGGAATGAGCAGTTCTTC. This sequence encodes CASSYSRGGNEQFF.

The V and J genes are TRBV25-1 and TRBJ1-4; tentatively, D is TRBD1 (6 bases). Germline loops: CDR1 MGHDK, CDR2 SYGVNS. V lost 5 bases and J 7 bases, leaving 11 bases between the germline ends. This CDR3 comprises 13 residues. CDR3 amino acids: CASSIGGGEKLFF. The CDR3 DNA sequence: TGTGCCAGCAGTATAGGGGGAGGTGAAAAACTGTTTTTT.

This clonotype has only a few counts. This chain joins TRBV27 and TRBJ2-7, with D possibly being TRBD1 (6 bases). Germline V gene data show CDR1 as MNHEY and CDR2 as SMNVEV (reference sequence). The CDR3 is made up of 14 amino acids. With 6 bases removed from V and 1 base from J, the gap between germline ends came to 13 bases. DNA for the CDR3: TGTGCCAGCAGAGACAGGTCCCGATCCTACGAGCAGTACTTC. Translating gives CASRDRSRSYEQYF.

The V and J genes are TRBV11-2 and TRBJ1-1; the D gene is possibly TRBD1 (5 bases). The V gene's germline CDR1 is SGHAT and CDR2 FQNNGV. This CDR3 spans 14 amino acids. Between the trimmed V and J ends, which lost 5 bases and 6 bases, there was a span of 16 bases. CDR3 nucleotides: TGTGCCAGCAGCCCATATGCGGACAACGCTGAAGCTTTCTTT. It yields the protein CASSPYADNAEAFF.

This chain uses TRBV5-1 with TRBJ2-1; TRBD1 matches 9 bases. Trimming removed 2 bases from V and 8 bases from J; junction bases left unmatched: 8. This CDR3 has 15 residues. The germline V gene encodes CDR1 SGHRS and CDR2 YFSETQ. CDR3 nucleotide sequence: TGCGCCAGCAGCTTAGGGACAGGGAATGTATATGAGCAGTTCTTC. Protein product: CASSLGTGNVYEQFF.

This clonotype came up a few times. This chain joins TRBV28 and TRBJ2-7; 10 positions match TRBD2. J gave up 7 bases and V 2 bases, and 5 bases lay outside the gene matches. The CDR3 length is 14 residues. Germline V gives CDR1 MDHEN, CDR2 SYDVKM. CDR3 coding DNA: TGTGCCAGCAGTTTAAGCGGGAGGGCTTGGGAGCAGTACTTC. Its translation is CASSLSGRAWEQYF.

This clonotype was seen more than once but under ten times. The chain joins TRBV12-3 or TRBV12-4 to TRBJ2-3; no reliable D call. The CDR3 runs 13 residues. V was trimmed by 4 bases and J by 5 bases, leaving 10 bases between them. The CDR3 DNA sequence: TGTGCCAGCAGTTCCGGACGGAAAGATACGCAGTATTTT. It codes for CASSSGRKDTQYF.

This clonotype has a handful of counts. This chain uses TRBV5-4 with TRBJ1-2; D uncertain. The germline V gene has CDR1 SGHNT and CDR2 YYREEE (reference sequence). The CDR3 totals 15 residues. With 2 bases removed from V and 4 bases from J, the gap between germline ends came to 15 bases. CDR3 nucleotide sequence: TGTGCCAGCAGCTTTTCGCTTATTGGCTTCTATGGCTACACCTTC. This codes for CASSFSLIGFYGYTF. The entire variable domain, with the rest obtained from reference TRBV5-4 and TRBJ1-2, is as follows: ETGVTQSPTHLIKTRGQQVTLRCSSQSGHNTVSWYQQALGQGPQFIFQYYREEENGRGNFPPRFSGLQFPNYSSELNVNALELDDSALYLCASSFSLIGFYGYTFGSGTRLTVV.

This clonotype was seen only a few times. This chain's CDR3 is CASGPWGEQYF. CDR3 coding DNA: TGTGCTAGTGGTCCGTGGGGCGAGCAGTACTTC. The chain carries TRBV12-5 and TRBJ2-7; D call uncertain. The V and J ends lost 5 bases and 6 bases respectively, with 8 bases between them. The CDR3 covers 11 residues. In germline, CDR1 is LGHNT, CDR2 FRNRAP.

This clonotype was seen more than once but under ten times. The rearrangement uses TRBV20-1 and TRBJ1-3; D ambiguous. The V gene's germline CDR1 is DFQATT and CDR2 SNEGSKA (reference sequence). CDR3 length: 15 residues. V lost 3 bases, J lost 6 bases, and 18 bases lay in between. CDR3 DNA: TGCAGTGCTAGGCCCAGGAGGAGCCCTGAAAACACCATATATTTT. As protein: CSARPRRSPENTIYF.

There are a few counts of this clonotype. The CDR3 region is CASSQDRTSFFYEQYF. DNA for the CDR3: TGCGCCAGCAGCCAAGATAGGACTAGTTTTTTCTACGAGCAGTACTTC. The rearrangement uses TRBV4-3 and TRBJ2-7, with 7 bases matching TRBD2. The germline V gene encodes CDR1 LGHNA and CDR2 YSLEER. The CDR3 spans 16 residues. Germline trimming cut 0 bases from V and 3 bases from J; bases unmatched to any gene: 8.

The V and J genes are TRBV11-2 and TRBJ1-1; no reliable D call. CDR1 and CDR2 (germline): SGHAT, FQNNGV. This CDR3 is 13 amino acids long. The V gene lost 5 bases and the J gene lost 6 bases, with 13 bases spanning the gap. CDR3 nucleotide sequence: TGTGCCAGCAGCCCCGACACAGACTCTGAAGCTTTCTTT. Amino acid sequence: CASSPDTDSEAFF.

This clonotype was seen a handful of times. The CDR3 DNA follows: TGTGCCAGCAGCGCAAACGCGGAGCTTGATGGTACGCAGTATTTT. Protein product: CASSANAELDGTQYF. This chain links TRBV12-3 or TRBV12-4 with TRBJ2-3; D gene unclear. This CDR3 spans 15 amino acids. V lost 6 bases to trimming and J lost 8 bases, with 21 bases between them.

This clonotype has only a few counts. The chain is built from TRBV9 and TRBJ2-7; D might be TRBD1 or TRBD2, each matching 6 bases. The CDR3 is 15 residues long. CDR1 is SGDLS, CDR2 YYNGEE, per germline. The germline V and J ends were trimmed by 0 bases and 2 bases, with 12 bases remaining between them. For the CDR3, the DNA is TGTGCCAGCAGCGTAGCTCCGGGGGCCCCCTACGAGCAGTACTTC. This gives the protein CASSVAPGAPYEQYF.

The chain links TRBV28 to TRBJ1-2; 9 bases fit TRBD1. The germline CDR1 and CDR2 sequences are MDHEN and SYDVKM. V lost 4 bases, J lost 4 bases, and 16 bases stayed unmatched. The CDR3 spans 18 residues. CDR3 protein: CASSSTGTGRRLGYGYTF. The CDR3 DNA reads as TGTGCCAGCAGTTCAACCGGGACAGGGCGCCGCTTGGGCTATGGCTACACCTTC.

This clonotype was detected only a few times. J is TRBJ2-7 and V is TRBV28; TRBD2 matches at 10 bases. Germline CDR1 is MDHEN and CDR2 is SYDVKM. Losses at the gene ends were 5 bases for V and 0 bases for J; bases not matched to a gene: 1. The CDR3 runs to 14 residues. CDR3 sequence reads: CASSGTSDSYEQYF. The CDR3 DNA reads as TGTGCCAGCAGTGGGACTAGCGACTCCTACGAGCAGTACTTC. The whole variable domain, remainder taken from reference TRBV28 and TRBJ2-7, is DVKVTQSSRYLVKRTGEKVFLECVQDMDHENMFWYRQDPGLGLRLIYFSYDVKMKEKGDIPEGYSVSREKKERFSLILESASTNQTSMYLCASSGTSDSYEQYFGPGTRLTVT.

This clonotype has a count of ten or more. CDR3 DNA sequence: TGTGCCAGCAGCTTAGCGAAGGGGAACTATGGCTACACCTTC. Translation gives CASSLAKGNYGYTF. The chain links TRBV7-2 to TRBJ1-2, with a tentative D call TRBD1 (5 bases). V lost 0 bases to trimming and J lost 2 bases, with 7 bases between them. CDR3 size: 14 residues. Germline values: CDR1 SGHTA, CDR2 FQGNSA. Drawing the rest from reference TRBV7-2 and TRBJ1-2, the complete variable domain is GAGVSQSPSNKVTEKGKDVELRCDPISGHTALYWYRQSLGQGLEFLIYFQGNSAPDKSGLPSDRFSAERTGGSVSTLTIQRTQQEDSAVYLCASSLAKGNYGYTFGSGTRLTVV.

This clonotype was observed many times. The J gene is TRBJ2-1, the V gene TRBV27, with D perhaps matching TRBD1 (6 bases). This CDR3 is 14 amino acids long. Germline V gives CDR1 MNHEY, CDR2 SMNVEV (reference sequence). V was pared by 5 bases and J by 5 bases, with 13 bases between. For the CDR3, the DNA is TGTGCCAGCAGTCCCTGGGACAATGACAATGAGCAGTTCTTC. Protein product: CASSPWDNDNEQFF.